Given below is one TCR beta chain in context. This sample was taken from a study of blood T cell repertoires in COVID-19. The protocol was immunoSEQ multiplex PCR, while the TCRdb copy is restricted to in-frame clones and leaves out a portion. The sample has more than 140,000 clones, about 85% seen once; the top ten hold 1.6%. The ends were cut back, 2 bases at V and 6 bases at J, with 12 bases in the middle. Germline V gene lookup returns CDR1 SGHRS and CDR2 YFSETQ. The length of the CDR3 is 14 residues. The sequenced sample was peripheral blood. This receptor was taken from a human donor in a cohort sampled during active COVID-19. The chain couples TRBV5-1 to TRBJ2-1; D perhaps matches TRBD2 (5 bases). The CDR3 DNA reads as TGCGCCAGCAGCTTAGGACCGAGCGGCAATGAGCAGTTCTTC. It encodes CASSLGPSGNEQFF.